This TCR beta chain was profiled in a study of T cells after posttransplantation cyclophosphamide (dated by TCRdb to 2015 to 2016). Regarding the study in general: Using TRB sequencing, the study followed how the T cell repertoire reconstituted after myeloablative bone marrow transplantation in which posttransplantation cyclophosphamide served as GVHD prophylaxis. Antigen receptor sequencing covered samples from roughly 40 PTCy-treated patients and some 15 of their related bone marrow donors. Blood from all 30 or so PTCy patients who had 1-year posttransplant specimens underwent TRB sequencing. TRB sequencing was also done on up to 3 additional blood samples from 2 to 5.2 years after transplant in 3 patients, and on pretransplant blood from several patients. Because TRA and TRB clonality were tightly correlated in roughly 10 samples, subsequent TCR analyses were focused on TRB only. Public TRB sequences were compared against a database of over 3,000 sequences linked to responses to pathogens, tumor antigens, self-antigens and alloantigens. On the study overall, not on this receptor specifically: The TRB repertoires of T cells infiltrating skin or GI tract showed only limited overlap with the TRB repertoires of T cells in blood. Across 45 patients, recipient CMV seropositivity and CMV reactivation were highly associated with TRB clonality; PTCy diversity was similar to CNI/methotrexate controls. Donor-recipient similarity was low at 1-2 months but increased during the first year, and donor CD8+ memory clones often dominated later blood repertoires.

CDR1 GTSNPN and CDR2 SVGIG are derived from the germline V gene (reference sequence). A distance of 15 bases separates the germline ends of V and J, which lose 4 bases and 0 bases respectively. The CDR3 runs 15 amino acids, cysteine and phenylalanine included. Kept here is only the CDR3 DNA, which spans 45 bases and is read in frame from base 1. Taken with the paper, the label for treatment or condition translates to: high-dose cyclophosphamide on days +3 and +4 as single-agent GVHD prophylaxis. For conditioning, the PTCy patients got busulfan and fludarabine, then a related or unrelated marrow graft, followed by cyclophosphamide on days +3 and +4. PTCy-treated patients came from a prospective multi-institutional clinical trial. Peripheral blood and bone marrow mononuclear cells were isolated by Ficoll-Hypaque density centrifugation and were cryopreserved. Ten or more counts support this clone. Its antigen target is currently unknown. No much larger clone exists at a distance of one base, and base qualities are not known.

TRB sequencing used genomic DNA with the immunoSEQ assay at survey resolution or the hsTCRB kit. Concerning the study's data processing: The immunoSEQ software handled the initial read processing, while the LymphoSeq R package was used for the repertoire analyses. For each TRB dataset, clonality was calculated as 1 minus normalized Shannon entropy, and the Gini coefficient was computed as well. Phenotypes of unsorted samples were inferred by mapping TRB sequences from sorted subsets of the recipient or donor onto the same recipient's unsorted samples. TCRdb provides this immuneACCESS table in a form limited to in-frame rearrangements. Some clones are lacking; in checked studies, under half of them reflect an unresolved V gene, and why the rest are absent is not known. That table furnishes V, J and clone size, whereas the DNA furnished D and trimming. The table for this sample lists a few thousand clones, none of them counted only once. Roughly 15% of the sample is held by the ten biggest clonotypes.

The sample here was PBMCs, taken 30 days after allogeneic stem cell transplant with posttransplant cyclophosphamide. The rearranged chain carries TRBV30 and TRBJ1-2; TRBD1 is a weak D gene call, 6 bases matching. This sequence originates from a female patient in her sixties who received an allogeneic stem cell transplant from an unrelated donor, was CMV-positive, and had acute GVHD only. After a transplant, the graft donor may have provided part of the T cells. The CDR3 region: CAWTEDRNSNYGYTF. In nucleotide form, the sequence is TGTGCCTGGACCGAGGACAGAAATTCTAACTATGGCTACACCTTC.